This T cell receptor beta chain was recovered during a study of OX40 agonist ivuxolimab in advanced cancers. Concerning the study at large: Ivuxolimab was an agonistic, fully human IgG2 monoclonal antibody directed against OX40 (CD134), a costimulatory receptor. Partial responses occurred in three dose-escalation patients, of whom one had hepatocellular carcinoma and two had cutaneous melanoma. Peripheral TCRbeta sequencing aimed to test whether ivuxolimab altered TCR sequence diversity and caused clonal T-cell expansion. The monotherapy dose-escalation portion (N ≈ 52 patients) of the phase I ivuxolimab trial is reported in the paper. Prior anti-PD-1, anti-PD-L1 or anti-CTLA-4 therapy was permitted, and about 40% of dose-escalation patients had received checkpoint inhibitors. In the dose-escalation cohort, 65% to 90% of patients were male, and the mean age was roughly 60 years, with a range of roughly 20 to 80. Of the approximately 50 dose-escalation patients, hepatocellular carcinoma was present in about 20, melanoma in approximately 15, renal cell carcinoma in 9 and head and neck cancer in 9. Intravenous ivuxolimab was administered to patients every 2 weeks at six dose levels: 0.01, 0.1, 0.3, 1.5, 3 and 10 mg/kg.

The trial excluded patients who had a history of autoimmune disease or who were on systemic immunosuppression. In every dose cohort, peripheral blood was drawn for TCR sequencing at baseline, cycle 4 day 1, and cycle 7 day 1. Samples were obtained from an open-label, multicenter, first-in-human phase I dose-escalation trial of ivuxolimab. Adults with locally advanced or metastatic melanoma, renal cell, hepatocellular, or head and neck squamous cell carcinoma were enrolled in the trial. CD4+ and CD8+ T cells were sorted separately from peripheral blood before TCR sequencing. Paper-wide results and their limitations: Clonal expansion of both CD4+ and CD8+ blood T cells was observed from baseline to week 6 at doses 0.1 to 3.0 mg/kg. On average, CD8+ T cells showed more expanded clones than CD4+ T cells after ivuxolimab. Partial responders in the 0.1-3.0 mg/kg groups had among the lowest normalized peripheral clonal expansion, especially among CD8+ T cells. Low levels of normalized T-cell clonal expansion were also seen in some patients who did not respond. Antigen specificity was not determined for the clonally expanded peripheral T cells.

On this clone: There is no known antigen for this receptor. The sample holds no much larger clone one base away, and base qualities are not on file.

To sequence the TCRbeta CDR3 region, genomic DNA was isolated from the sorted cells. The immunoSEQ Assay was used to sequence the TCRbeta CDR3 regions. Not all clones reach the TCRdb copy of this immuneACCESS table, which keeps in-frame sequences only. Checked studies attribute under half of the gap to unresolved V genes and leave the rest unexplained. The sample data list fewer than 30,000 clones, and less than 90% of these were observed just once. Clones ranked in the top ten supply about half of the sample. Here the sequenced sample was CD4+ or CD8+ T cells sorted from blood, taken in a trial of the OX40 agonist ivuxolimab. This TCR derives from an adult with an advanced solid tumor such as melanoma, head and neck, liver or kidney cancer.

The nucleotide sequence reads TGTGCCAGCAGCTTAGCAACAGATACGCAGTATTTT. Its amino acids are CASSLATDTQYF. The V and J genes are TRBV7-6 and TRBJ2-3, with the D gene uncertain. The germline V gene encodes CDR1 SGHVS and CDR2 FNYEAQ. V is reduced by 0 bases and J by 3 bases, leaving a spacing of 1 base between them. The CDR3, cysteine through phenylalanine, is 12 amino acids long. Kept here is only the CDR3 DNA, which spans 36 bases and is read in frame from base 1.